Below are 31 T cell receptor beta chains sequenced from a single sample in a study of response to subunit inactivated influenza vaccine. Via MiXCR, TCRdb re-called the RT-PCR reads, giving one row per CDR3 protein. The data hold more than 450,000 distinct CDR3 sequences, with approximately 7.1% observed a single time. This material consisted of PBMCs from blood, taken around 25 months after vaccination. The receptors stem from a man aged 50-75 years who received an inactivated influenza vaccine.

This chain joins TRBV20-1 and TRBJ2-7; a possible D gene is TRBD1 (6 bases). Trimming took 7 bases from V and 1 from J, leaving 17 bases between them. Germline V lookup: CDR1 DFQATT, CDR2 SNEGSKA (reference sequence). CDR3 length: 14 residues. The CDR3 is CSVAVQGPSYEQYF. The CDR3 DNA reads as TGCAGTGTCGCCGTACAGGGTCCTTCCTACGAGCAGTACTTC.

The rearrangement links TRBV7-8 to TRBJ2-2; D gene ambiguous. The CDR3 extends over 16 amino acids. Germline values: CDR1 SGHVS, CDR2 FQNEAQ. V lost 10 bases and J lost 0, with 18 bases in between. The CDR3 DNA is TGTGCCACAAGGCTGGGGATATCCGCGAACACCGGGGAGCTGTTTTTT. Protein sequence: CATRLGISANTGELFF.

The rearrangement joins TRBV4-2 to TRBJ2-3; D is unresolved. The CDR3 runs to 16 residues. V dropped 1 base and J dropped 0 bases, with 11 bases sitting between them. Per the germline V gene, CDR1 is LGHNA and CDR2 is YNFKEQ. The CDR3 loop is CASSQVLGSSTDTQYF. The CDR3 DNA sequence: TGTGCCAGCAGCCAAGTATTAGGCAGTAGCACAGATACGCAGTATTTT.

This clonotype was seen repeatedly, ten times or more. The gene calls are TRBV20-1 and TRBJ2-5, with 7 bases matching TRBD2. The CDR3 contains 13 residues. Germline V gene sequence: CDR1 DFQATT, CDR2 SNEGSKA (reference sequence). J lost 7 bases, V lost 1 base, and 6 bases had no gene match. CDR3 DNA: TGCAGTGCTAGAGCTGCAGGCGGGAGGACCCAGTACTTC. Its translation is CSARAAGGRTQYF.

The rearrangement uses TRBV7-6 and TRBJ2-7, with no clear D. CDR1 is SGHVS, CDR2 FNYEAQ, per germline. The CDR3 is 14 amino acids. V lost 1 base and J 1 base, leaving 8 bases between the germline ends. The CDR3 is CASSLGTHSYEQYF. The CDR3, as DNA: TGTGCCAGCAGCTTAGGAACCCATTCCTACGAGCAGTACTTC.

This clonotype was observed a handful of times. This chain uses TRBV20-1 with TRBJ1-2, with TRBD1 matching over 9 bases. The V gene's germline CDR1 is DFQATT and CDR2 SNEGSKA (reference sequence). V was pared by 6 bases and J by 7 bases, with 9 bases of the junction left unmatched. There are 13 residues in the CDR3. The CDR3 sequence is CSAPDRGLGGYTF. DNA for the CDR3: TGCAGTGCGCCGGACAGGGGACTGGGTGGCTACACCTTC.

V and J are TRBV20-1 and TRBJ1-6, with TRBD1 matching over 9 bases. The CDR3 is 18 residues long. V was clipped by 0 bases and J by 10 bases; unmatched bases: 16. The germline V gene has CDR1 DFQATT and CDR2 SNEGSKA (reference sequence). CDR3 sequence reads: CSARDIRLGTGLRSPLHF. CDR3 DNA: TGCAGTGCTAGAGATATTAGGTTGGGGACAGGGCTCAGGTCACCCCTCCACTTT.

Ten or more counts support this clonotype. The gene calls are TRBV3-1 and TRBJ2-7; 8 bases match TRBD1. Trimming removed 1 base from V and 6 bases from J; junction bases left unmatched: 8. CDR3 length: 15 residues. Germline CDR1 is LGHDT and CDR2 is YNNKEL (reference sequence). CDR3 sequence: CASSQATGAEGEQYF. Written as DNA, the CDR3 is TGTGCCAGCAGCCAAGCGACAGGGGCTGAGGGCGAGCAGTACTTC.

This clonotype occurred a few times. The genes are TRBV10-3 and TRBJ2-1; D is perhaps TRBD1 or TRBD2 (6 bases each). The V gene's germline CDR1 is ENHRY and CDR2 SYGVKD. This CDR3 is 13 amino acids long. V dropped 6 bases and J dropped 2 bases, with 8 bases sitting between them. CDR3 nucleotide sequence: TGTGCCATCAGGGAGGGGGCCTACAATGAGCAGTTCTTC. It encodes CAIREGAYNEQFF.

This clonotype was detected a few times. This rearrangement joins TRBV15 to TRBJ2-3, with D possibly being TRBD2 (5 bases). V dropped 0 bases and J dropped 8 bases, with 12 bases sitting between them. Germline V gives CDR1 LNHNV, CDR2 YYDKDF (reference sequence). This CDR3 contains 14 residues. The chain's CDR3 is CATSRDELASTQYF. The CDR3 nucleotides are TGTGCCACCAGCAGAGATGAATTAGCGAGTACGCAGTATTTT.

The chain links TRBV20-1 to TRBJ2-2; D perhaps matches TRBD1 (5 bases). The ends were cut back, 3 bases at V and 4 bases at J, with 12 bases in the middle. The germline V gene encodes CDR1 DFQATT and CDR2 SNEGSKA (reference sequence). The CDR3 is 14 amino acids. The CDR3 spells CSASRRTSTGELFF. The CDR3 DNA reads TGCAGTGCTAGTCGCAGGACATCCACCGGGGAGCTGTTTTTT.

This clonotype has more than one count but fewer than ten. The chain carries TRBV2 and TRBJ2-3; TRBD2 is a possible D gene (5 bases). The CDR3 runs 11 residues. V gave up 1 base and J gave up 11 bases, with 7 bases separating them. The germline V gene encodes CDR1 SNHLY and CDR2 FYNNEI. Here the CDR3 reads CASSEERKQYF. DNA of the CDR3: TGTGCCAGCAGTGAAGAGCGGAAGCAGTATTTT.

This clonotype has just a few counts. The chain carries TRBV6-1 and TRBJ1-1, with D unresolved. Trimming pared 2 bases from V and 8 bases from J, leaving 12 bases between. The CDR3 is 13 residues long. CDR1 and CDR2 from the germline V gene are MNHNS and SASEGT. The CDR3 loop reads CASSEYGSAEAFF. The CDR3 DNA sequence: TGTGCCAGCAGTGAATATGGGTCCGCGGAAGCTTTCTTT.

This clonotype was seen many times. This rearrangement joins TRBV6-2 or TRBV6-3 to TRBJ2-6, with TRBD2 matching over 12 bases. With 7 bases clipped from V and 0 bases from J, the junction kept 4 bases outside the gene matches. There are 17 residues in the CDR3. Looked up from germline, CDR1 is MNHEY and CDR2 is SVGEGT. The CDR3 reads CASTWTSGDSGANVLTF. CDR3 bases: TGTGCCAGCACTTGGACTAGCGGGGACTCTGGGGCCAACGTCCTGACTTTC.

This clonotype came up many times. This chain links TRBV28 with TRBJ2-2; D is perhaps TRBD1 (6 bases). The CDR3 contains 18 residues. V dropped 6 bases and J dropped 2 bases, with 22 bases sitting between them. The V gene's germline CDR1 is MDHEN and CDR2 SYDVKM. This CDR3 reads CASSRSGMGATNTGELFF. The CDR3 DNA reads TGTGCCAGCAGCCGGAGTGGGATGGGGGCGACCAACACCGGGGAGCTGTTTTTT.

This clonotype was recorded many times. The gene calls are TRBV2 and TRBJ1-3; the D is unclear. The CDR3 runs to 16 residues. V was cut by 6 bases and J by 1 base, with 16 bases left in between. Germline values: CDR1 SNHLY, CDR2 FYNNEI. CDR3 sequence reads: CASRMGGVRSGNTIYF. In DNA form, the CDR3 reads TGTGCCAGCAGGATGGGCGGGGTCCGGTCTGGAAACACCATATATTTT.

This clonotype was counted only a few times. In DNA form, the CDR3 reads TGTGCCACCAGCAGGGAACAGGGTCGGAGCAATCAGCCCCAGCATTTT. Translated: CATSREQGRSNQPQHF. This sequence joins TRBV15 and TRBJ1-5; D perhaps matches TRBD1 (6 bases). Deletions cut 3 bases from V and 1 base from J, with 13 bases between. The CDR3 is made up of 16 amino acids. Germline V lookup: CDR1 LNHNV, CDR2 YYDKDF (reference sequence).

This clonotype was detected many times. The rearrangement joins TRBV28 to TRBJ2-7; D is possibly TRBD2 (5 bases). The CDR3 covers 13 residues. Germline V gene sequence: CDR1 MDHEN, CDR2 SYDVKM. V lost 2 bases, J lost 10 bases, and 15 bases lay in between. The CDR3 sequence is CASSLKLARQQYF. The CDR3 coding sequence is TGTGCCAGCAGTTTAAAGCTAGCCCGACAACAGTACTTC.

The V call is TRBV6-2 or TRBV6-3, the J call TRBJ2-1; D ambiguous. The ends were cut back, 3 bases at V and 9 bases at J, with 9 bases in the middle. The germline gives CDR1 MNHEY, CDR2 SVGEGT. The CDR3 length is 12 residues. In DNA, the CDR3 is TGTGCCAGCAGTTATGTCCCAAGTGAGCAGTTCTTC. Its translation: CASSYVPSEQFF.

V gene TRBV2 combines with J gene TRBJ1-6, with a possible D match to TRBD1 (5 bases). Germline CDR1 is SNHLY and CDR2 is FYNNEI. V was trimmed by 8 bases and J by 5 bases, leaving 13 bases between them. The CDR3 extends over 14 amino acids. In nucleotides, the CDR3 is TGTGCCAGCCAGGGTATCAGGGATAATTCACCCCTCCACTTT. It encodes CASQGIRDNSPLHF. The full variable domain, with the rest looked up from reference TRBV2 and TRBJ1-6, is EPEVTQTPSHQVTQMGQEVILRCVPISNHLYFYWYRQILGQKVEFLVSFYNNEISEKSEIFDDQFSVERPDGSNFTLKIRSTKLEDSAMYFCASQGIRDNSPLHFGNGTRLTVT.

This clonotype was found a few times. J is TRBJ2-3 and V is TRBV4-1; 8 bases line up with TRBD2. The germline CDR1 and CDR2 sequences are MGHRA and YSYEKL. V trimming: 1 base; J trimming: 5 bases; junction bases outside the gene matches: 8. This CDR3 comprises 16 residues. CDR3 in DNA: TGCGCCAGCAGCCAAGGGCCCGGGACTAGTCAAGATACGCAGTATTTT. This translates into CASSQGPGTSQDTQYF.

This clonotype was observed a few times. The rearrangement links TRBV7-2 to TRBJ1-1, with D unresolved. V was pared by 6 bases and J by 2 bases, with 13 bases between. Per the germline V gene, CDR1 is SGHTA and CDR2 is FQGNSA. This CDR3 has 14 residues. CDR3 region: CASRAGSGNTEAFF. In nucleotides, the CDR3 is TGTGCCAGCAGGGCCGGGTCGGGAAACACTGAAGCTTTCTTT.

This clonotype was recorded a few times. V is TRBV7-9 and J is TRBJ2-3; D is possibly TRBD1 (6 bases). CDR3 length: 16 residues. Trimming removed 4 bases at V and 2 bases at J, with 16 bases between. The germline gives CDR1 SEHNR, CDR2 FQNEAQ (reference sequence). Written as DNA, the CDR3 is TGTGCCAGCAGCTGGACCTTGGACAGAAACACAGATACGCAGTATTTT. Protein sequence: CASSWTLDRNTDTQYF.

The table lists this clonotype with many counts. The chain carries TRBV12-3 or TRBV12-4 and TRBJ2-2, with D perhaps matching TRBD2 (7 bases). V was pared by 3 bases and J by 4 bases, with 12 bases between. This CDR3 is built from 15 residues. CDR3 amino acids: CASSFTGGGTGELFF. For the CDR3, the DNA is TGTGCCAGCAGTTTCACGGGGGGCGGCACCGGGGAGCTGTTTTTT.

The V and J genes are TRBV10-3 and TRBJ1-1, with a weak D call TRBD1 (5 bases). CDR1 and CDR2 (germline): ENHRY, SYGVKD. V lost 0 bases and J 5 bases, leaving 7 bases between the germline ends. This CDR3 is 13 amino acids long. The CDR3 DNA reads as TGTGCCATCAGTGAGTCGGGGGAGACTGAAGCTTTCTTT. Encoded protein: CAISESGETEAFF.

This clonotype was seen a few times. This chain connects TRBV6-5 to TRBJ1-5, with D unresolved. V gave up 0 bases and J gave up 0 bases, with 3 bases separating them. The CDR3 consists of 14 residues. The germline V gene encodes CDR1 MNHEY and CDR2 SVGAGI. The DNA of the CDR3 is TGTGCCAGCAGTTACTCTCTTAGCAATCAGCCCCAGCATTTT. Amino acids: CASSYSLSNQPQHF.

This clonotype was seen repeatedly, ten times or more. The chain has TRBV11-2 and TRBJ2-2; 10 nucleotides agree with TRBD2. Losses at the gene ends were 1 base for V and 2 bases for J; bases not matched to a gene: 4. Germline CDR1 is SGHAT and CDR2 is FQNNGV. The CDR3 contains 17 residues. The CDR3 here is CASSLGSSGGNTGELFF. The CDR3 coding sequence is TGTGCCAGCAGCTTAGGTTCTAGCGGGGGTAACACCGGGGAGCTGTTTTTT.

The chain has TRBV5-1 and TRBJ2-1, with 12 nucleotides matching TRBD2. Germline-derived CDR1 and CDR2 are SGHRS and YFSETQ. This CDR3 is built from 19 residues. V shed 0 bases, J shed 0 bases, and the junction held 7 bases outside the gene matches. The CDR3 nucleotides are TGCGCCAGCAGCTTGGTGACTAGCGGGGGATCTAGCTCCTACAATGAGCAGTTCTTC. This encodes CASSLVTSGGSSSYNEQFF. Supplemented by reference TRBV5-1 and TRBJ2-1, the full variable domain reads KAGVTQTPRYLIKTRGQQVTLSCSPISGHRSVSWYQQTPGQGLQFLFEYFSETQRNKGNFPGRFSGRQFSNSRSEMNVSTLELGDSALYLCASSLVTSGGSSSYNEQFFGPGTRLTVL.

This clonotype appeared many times. The chain recombines TRBV7-8 with TRBJ2-3, with D possibly matching TRBD1 (7 bases). The CDR3 is made up of 14 amino acids. The V gene lost 1 base and the J gene lost 6 bases, with 11 bases spanning the gap. Germline V gives CDR1 SGHVS, CDR2 FQNEAQ. DNA of the CDR3: TGTGCCAGCAGCTTAGAGACAGGGAGGGATACGCAGTATTTT. Translation gives CASSLETGRDTQYF.

There are many counts of this clonotype. The chain employs TRBV3-1 and TRBJ2-5; 13 positions agree with TRBD2. The CDR3 sequence is 16 residues long. After removal of 4 bases from V and 3 bases from J, the junction contained 5 bases not matched to a gene. CDR1 is LGHDT and CDR2 is YNNKEL in the germline V gene (reference sequence). CDR3 DNA: TGTGCCAGCAGCCGTCGAGGACTAGCGGGGGAAGAGACCCAGTACTTC. It is translated as CASSRRGLAGEETQYF.

This clonotype was counted many times. The chain is built from TRBV3-1 and TRBJ1-1, with D unresolved. The length of the CDR3 is 15 residues. V dropped 1 base and J dropped 5 bases, with 14 bases sitting between them. Germline V gives CDR1 LGHDT, CDR2 YNNKEL (reference sequence). The CDR3 DNA reads TGTGCCAGCAGCCAAGCTAAGGGCCTTAGGACTGAAGCTTTCTTT. Amino acids: CASSQAKGLRTEAFF.